This T cell receptor beta chain was recorded in a study of blood T cell repertoires in COVID-19. Assay used: immunoSEQ multiplex PCR; TCRdb lists only in-frame clones, some missing. Altogether approximately 170,000 clones are present, about 84% being singletons, with the ten largest covering over 9.5%. Germline assignment: CDR1 MNHEY and CDR2 SMNVEV (reference sequence). V was trimmed by 0 bases and J by 8 bases, leaving 8 bases between them. The CDR3 consists of 14 residues. Cohort 3 donors were reported recovered after two negative PCRs, clearance, or symptom resolution. Sequencing was done on a sample of PBMCs or T cells enriched from blood (not recorded which). This chain connects TRBV27 to TRBJ1-6, with D tentatively TRBD1 (6 bases). The receptor comes from a man aged 50 to 60 who had recovered from COVID-19. CDR3 loop: CASSLSGGDSPLHF. The CDR3 DNA reads as TGTGCCAGCAGTTTATCAGGGGGGGATTCACCCCTCCACTTT.